The TCR beta chain described here comes from a study of OX40 agonist ivuxolimab in advanced cancers. Study context: Participants averaged approximately 65 years of age (range roughly 23 to 79) and were roughly 80% male.

The timepoints at which blood was sampled were baseline, cycle 4 day 1, and cycle 7 day 1. The protocol was immunoSEQ multiplex PCR, while the TCRdb copy is restricted to in-frame clones and leaves out a portion. Counted here are about 79,000 clones, about 90% occurring once; the ten biggest clones make up approximately 9.9%. Germline V gene sequence: CDR1 MNHEY, CDR2 SVGAGI. V shed 1 base and J shed 3 bases, with 7 bases lying between them. The CDR3 totals 13 residues. General observations from the study: Clonal expansion from baseline to week 6 occurred in both CD4+ and CD8+ T cells. More expanded clones were seen, on average, in CD8+ T cells than in CD4+.

Only one count was recorded for this clone. Its antigen is not known. This specimen consisted of CD4+ or CD8+ T cells sorted from blood, obtained in a trial of the OX40 agonist ivuxolimab. The chain combines TRBV6-5 with TRBJ2-7; no reliable D call. This receptor was identified in an adult with an advanced solid tumor such as melanoma, head and neck, liver or kidney cancer. The CDR3 loop reads CASSYYRHYEQYF. In DNA form, the CDR3 reads TGTGCCAGCAGTTACTACCGACACTACGAGCAGTACTTC.